This T cell receptor (beta chain) was recorded in a study of T cells in Graves' hyperthyroidism and ophthalmopathy. What was amplified from RNA transcripts were TCR beta CDR3 regions. The TCR CDR3 was amplified in a first-round RT-PCR using the HTBI primer set. TCRdb re-analysed the multiplex PCR reads in MiXCR, keeping a single row per CDR3 protein. The table shows a few hundred thousand distinct CDR3 sequences, with less than 25% occurring only once. The germline CDR1 and CDR2 sequences are MNHNS and SASEGT. The CDR3 spans 15 residues. V gave up 7 bases and J gave up 6 bases, with 22 bases separating them. If no ophthalmopathy progression occurred within 18 months, Graves' hyperthyroidism was stable.

The rearrangement links TRBV6-1 to TRBJ2-7, with D unclear. Sequencing used blood. The TCR originated in a man younger than 35 with Graves' hyperthyroidism. CDR3 DNA: TGTGCCAGCACCCCGTTCGAGACGAGCATTGGCGAGCAGTACTTC. Translated: CASTPFETSIGEQYF.